The source of this T cell receptor beta chain is a study of neurological immune-mediated disorders. Study outcomes and limitations: The greatest TCR clonal expansion occurred in HTLV-1-associated myelopathy and the least in multiple sclerosis, which fell below healthy controls.

This clonotype was seen at least ten times. Its cognate antigen is unknown. MiXCR, run by TCRdb on the 5' RACE reads, gives a single entry per CDR3 protein. The sample consists of fewer than 60,000 distinct CDR3 sequences, 10% to 15% of them appearing once. Germline lookup yields CDR1 SGHRS and CDR2 YFSETQ. The CDR3 is made up of 13 amino acids. V shed 0 bases and J shed 3 bases, with 7 bases lying between them. This sample's time point: longitudinal time-point 2. The chain combines TRBV5-1 with TRBJ2-7, with D unresolved. Sequenced material: PBMCs. The origin of this receptor is a male donor with HTLV-1-associated myelopathy (HAM/TSP). For the CDR3, the DNA is TGCGCCAGCAGCTTGGATCTACTCTACGAGCAGTACTTC. Residues: CASSLDLLYEQYF.